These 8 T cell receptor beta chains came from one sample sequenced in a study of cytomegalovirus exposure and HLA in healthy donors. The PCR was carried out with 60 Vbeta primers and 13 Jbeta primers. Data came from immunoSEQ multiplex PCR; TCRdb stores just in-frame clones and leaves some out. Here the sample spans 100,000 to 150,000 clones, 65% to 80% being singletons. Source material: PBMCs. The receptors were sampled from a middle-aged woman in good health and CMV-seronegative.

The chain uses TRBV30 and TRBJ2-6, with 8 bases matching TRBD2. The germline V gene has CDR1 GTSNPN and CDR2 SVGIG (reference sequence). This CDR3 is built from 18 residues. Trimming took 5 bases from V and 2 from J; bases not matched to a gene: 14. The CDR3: CAWSSPGLERPGANVLTF. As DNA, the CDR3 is TGTGCCTGGTCGTCCCCGGGACTAGAGCGACCTGGGGCCAACGTCCTGACTTTC.

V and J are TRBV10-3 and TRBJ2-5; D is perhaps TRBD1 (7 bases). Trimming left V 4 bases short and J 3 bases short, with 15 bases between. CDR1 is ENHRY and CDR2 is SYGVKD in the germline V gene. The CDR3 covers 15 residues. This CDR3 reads CAISGRGTVKETQYF. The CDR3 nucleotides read TGTGCCATCAGTGGACGGGGGACAGTAAAAGAGACCCAGTACTTC.

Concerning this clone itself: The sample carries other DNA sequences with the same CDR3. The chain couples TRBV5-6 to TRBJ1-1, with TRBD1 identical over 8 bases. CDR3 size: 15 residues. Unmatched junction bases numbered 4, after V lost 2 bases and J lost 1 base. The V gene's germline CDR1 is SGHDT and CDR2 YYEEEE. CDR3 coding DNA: TGTGCCAGCAGCTTACTAGGACAGGGGAACACTGAAGCTTTCTTT. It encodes CASSLLGQGNTEAFF.

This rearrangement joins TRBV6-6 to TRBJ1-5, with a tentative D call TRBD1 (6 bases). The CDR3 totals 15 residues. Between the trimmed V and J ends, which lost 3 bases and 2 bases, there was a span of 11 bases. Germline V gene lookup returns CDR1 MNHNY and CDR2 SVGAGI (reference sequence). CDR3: CASSYPGAGNQPQHF. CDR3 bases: TGTGCCAGCAGTTATCCAGGGGCGGGCAATCAGCCCCAGCATTTT.

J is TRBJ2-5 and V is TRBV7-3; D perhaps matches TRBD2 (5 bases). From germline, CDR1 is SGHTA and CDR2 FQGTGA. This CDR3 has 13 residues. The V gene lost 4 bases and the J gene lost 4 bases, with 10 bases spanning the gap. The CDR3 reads CASSWARGETQYF. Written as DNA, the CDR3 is TGTGCCAGCAGCTGGGCCCGGGGAGAGACCCAGTACTTC.

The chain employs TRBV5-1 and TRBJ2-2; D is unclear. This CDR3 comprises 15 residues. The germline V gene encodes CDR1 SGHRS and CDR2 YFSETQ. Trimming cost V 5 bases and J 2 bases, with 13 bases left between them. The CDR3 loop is CASSLTGHNTGELFF. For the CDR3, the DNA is TGCGCCAGCAGTTTGACGGGTCACAACACCGGGGAGCTGTTTTTT. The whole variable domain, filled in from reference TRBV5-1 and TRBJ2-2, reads KAGVTQTPRYLIKTRGQQVTLSCSPISGHRSVSWYQQTPGQGLQFLFEYFSETQRNKGNFPGRFSGRQFSNSRSEMNVSTLELGDSALYLCASSLTGHNTGELFFGEGSRLTVL.

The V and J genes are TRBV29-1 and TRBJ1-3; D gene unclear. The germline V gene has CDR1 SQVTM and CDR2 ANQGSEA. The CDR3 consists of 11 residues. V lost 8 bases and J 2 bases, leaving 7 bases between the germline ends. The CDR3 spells CSLRAGNTIYF. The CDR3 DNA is TGCAGCCTGCGGGCTGGAAACACCATATATTTT. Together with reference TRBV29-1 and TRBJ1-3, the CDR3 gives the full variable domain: SAVISQKPSRDICQRGTSLTIQCQVDSQVTMMFWYRQQPGQSLTLIATANQGSEATYESGFVIDKFPISRPNLTFSTLTVSNMSPEDSSIYLCSLRAGNTIYFGEGSWLTVV.

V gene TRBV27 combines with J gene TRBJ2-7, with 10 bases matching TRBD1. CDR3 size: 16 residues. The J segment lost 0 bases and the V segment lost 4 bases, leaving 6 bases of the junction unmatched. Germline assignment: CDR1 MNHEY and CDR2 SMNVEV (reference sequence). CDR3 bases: TGTGCCAGCAGTTCCAGGACAGGGGGGAGCTCCTACGAGCAGTACTTC. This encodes CASSSRTGGSSYEQYF.